Listed below are T cell receptor beta chains from one sample, sequenced in a study of T cells in Graves' hyperthyroidism and ophthalmopathy. TCRdb re-derived calls from the multiplex PCR reads in MiXCR, one entry per CDR3 protein. The table has fewer than 750,000 distinct CDR3 sequences, more than 14% seen once. Sequencing input: blood. The receptors shown here come from a woman aged 45-65 years with Graves' ophthalmopathy. Each CDR3 is given with its conserved first and last residue. Each record gives: J gene, clone size, V gene, D gene, CDR3 DNA, CDR3 protein. D genes are given only for firm matches. A row's size may be missing; if present it is once, few, many or a size class.

J: TRBJ2-7; size: many; V: TRBV18; D: TRBD2; DNA: TGTGCGGGAGGGAGCTCCTACGAGCAGTACTTC; CDR3: CAGGSSYEQYF
J: TRBJ1-4; size: few; V: TRBV3-1; D: NA; DNA: TGTGCCAGCAGCCGGACAGAGTTTAATGAAAAACTGTTTTTT; CDR3: CASSRTEFNEKLFF
J: TRBJ2-5; size: few; V: TRBV6-6; D: TRBD2; DNA: TGTGCCAGCAGTTACCGACTAGCGGGTGAAAAAGAGACCCAGTACTTC; CDR3: CASSYRLAGEKETQYF
J: TRBJ2-5; size: NA; V: TRBV2; D: TRBD2; DNA: TGTGCCAGCAAGCGACTAGCAGAGACCCAGTACTTC; CDR3: CASKRLAETQYF
J: TRBJ1-6; size: NA; V: TRBV4-1; D: NA; DNA: TGCGCCAGCAGCGAAGGCTTGGGGCAGAAGAATTCACCCCTCCACTTT; CDR3: CASSEGLGQKNSPLHF
J: TRBJ2-3; size: many; V: TRBV7-2; D: TRBD1; DNA: TGTGCCAGCAGCCCGGACAGGGTTTTTTCAGATACGCAGTATTTT; CDR3: CASSPDRVFSDTQYF
J: TRBJ2-2; size: few; V: TRBV6-1; D: TRBD2; DNA: TGTGCCAGCAGTGCGCCTAGCGGGAGGATGACCGGGGAGCTGTTTTTT; CDR3: CASSAPSGRMTGELFF
J: TRBJ2-3; size: many; V: TRBV30; D: NA; DNA: TGTGCCTGGACCTGGACAACTAGCACAGATACGCAGTATTTT; CDR3: CAWTWTTSTDTQYF
J: TRBJ2-1; size: many; V: TRBV20-1; D: NA; DNA: TGCAGTGCTAGACCCCCCGGGACATTGTCCTACAATGAGCAGTTCTTC; CDR3: CSARPPGTLSYNEQFF
J: TRBJ2-7; size: NA; V: TRBV20-1; D: NA; DNA: TGCAGTGCTAGACAGGGGATCTACGAGCAGTACTTC; CDR3: CSARQGIYEQYF
J: TRBJ2-7; size: many; V: TRBV3-1; D: NA; DNA: TGTGCCAGCGGGGGACGTCACTACGAGCAGTACTTC; CDR3: CASGGRHYEQYF
J: TRBJ2-1; size: few; V: TRBV14; D: NA; DNA: TGTGCCAGCGCTACTATGGCGTACAATGAGCAGTTCTTC; CDR3: CASATMAYNEQFF
J: TRBJ2-7; size: NA; V: TRBV6-1; D: TRBD1; DNA: TGTGCCAGCAGTCTCCTAAGGGACAGGGGGGACTCCTACGAGCAGTACTTC; CDR3: CASSLLRDRGDSYEQYF
J: TRBJ2-7; size: many; V: TRBV5-1; D: TRBD1; DNA: TGCGCCAGCAGCTTACTGGACAGGTTGTACGAGCAGTACTTC; CDR3: CASSLLDRLYEQYF
J: TRBJ1-1; size: many; V: TRBV29-1; D: NA; DNA: TGCAGCGTTGAAGATCGGGGGCGAAGGACTGAAGCTTTCTTT; CDR3: CSVEDRGRRTEAFF
J: TRBJ1-2; size: many; V: TRBV28; D: NA; DNA: TGTGCCAGCAGCCAGGCAGGGTTATACGGCTACACCTTC; CDR3: CASSQAGLYGYTF
J: TRBJ2-3; size: NA; V: TRBV6-1; D: NA; DNA: TGTGCCAGCAGTCAAACAACAGGGACAGATACGCAGTATTTT; CDR3: CASSQTTGTDTQYF
J: TRBJ2-7; size: many; V: TRBV28; D: NA; DNA: TGTGCCAGCAGTCTCCCCGGGTGGGCTTACGAGCAGTACTTC; CDR3: CASSLPGWAYEQYF
J: TRBJ2-1; size: many; V: TRBV7-9; D: NA; DNA: TGTGCCAGCAGCCGGGACTGGAATGAGCAGTTCTTC; CDR3: CASSRDWNEQFF
J: TRBJ1-2; size: many; V: TRBV28; D: NA; DNA: TGTGCCAGCAGGGACGGGACCTCCTATGGCTACACCTTC; CDR3: CASRDGTSYGYTF
J: TRBJ1-5; size: many; V: TRBV3-1; D: NA; DNA: TGTGCCAGCAGCCAAGAAGCTCAGCCCCAGCATTTT; CDR3: CASSQEAQPQHF
J: TRBJ2-2; size: many; V: TRBV30; D: TRBD2; DNA: TGTGCCTGGAGTGTGCTAGCGGGTAACGCCGGGGAGCTGTTTTTT; CDR3: CAWSVLAGNAGELFF
J: TRBJ2-1; size: many; V: TRBV28; D: TRBD1; DNA: TGTGCCAGCAGTCTTCCGGGACAGGGCGCGGGTGAGCAGTTCTTC; CDR3: CASSLPGQGAGEQFF
J: TRBJ1-2; size: many; V: TRBV2; D: NA; DNA: TGTGCCAGCAGTGTGGCAGGCGTAGAGGGGGGCTACACCTTC; CDR3: CASSVAGVEGGYTF
J: TRBJ2-7; size: NA; V: TRBV11-3; D: NA; DNA: TGTGCCAGCAGCTTAGATTTTGACAGAAGCTCCTACGAGCAGTACTTC; CDR3: CASSLDFDRSSYEQYF
J: TRBJ2-1; size: many; V: TRBV20-1; D: NA; DNA: TGCAGTGCTAGAGATGGGGGGACAGGGGGGTTAGCGGGAGGCTCCTACAATGAGCAGTTCTTC; CDR3: CSARDGGTGGLAGGSYNEQFF
J: TRBJ1-5; size: many; V: TRBV5-5; D: TRBD1; DNA: TGTGCCAGCAGCTTGGCCCTCGCAGGGGGGAGCAATCAGCCCCAGCATTTT; CDR3: CASSLALAGGSNQPQHF
J: TRBJ2-5; size: many; V: TRBV6-2/TRBV6-3; D: NA; DNA: TGTGCCAGCAGCTCTCTGGGGGAGACCCAGTACTTC; CDR3: CASSSLGETQYF
J: TRBJ1-5; size: many; V: TRBV28; D: NA; DNA: TGTGCCAGCACCACGCACGATAATAGCAATCAGCCCCAGCATTTT; CDR3: CASTTHDNSNQPQHF
J: TRBJ1-2; size: NA; V: TRBV6-1; D: NA; DNA: TGTGCAACCGTGGACCCTTCGTCGCTTAACTATGGCTACACCTTC; CDR3: CATVDPSSLNYGYTF
J: TRBJ1-1; size: NA; V: TRBV19; D: TRBD1; DNA: TGTGCCAGTAGTATTAGAGGACAGGGGAACACTGAAGCTTTCTTT; CDR3: CASSIRGQGNTEAFF
J: TRBJ1-3; size: many; V: TRBV6-5; D: TRBD1; DNA: TGTGCCAGCAGGACAGGGGCCATCTCTGGAAACACCATATATTTT; CDR3: CASRTGAISGNTIYF
J: TRBJ2-6; size: few; V: TRBV29-1; D: NA; DNA: TGCAGCGTTGAGGACGGCTCTGGGGCCAACGTCCTGACTTTC; CDR3: CSVEDGSGANVLTF
J: TRBJ1-1; size: many; V: TRBV2; D: NA; DNA: TGTGCCAGCAGTGAAGCGGAGGGGAGGGTAACAGCTTTCTTT; CDR3: CASSEAEGRVTAFF
J: TRBJ2-1; size: NA; V: TRBV24-1; D: TRBD2; DNA: TGTGCCACCAGTGTTAGCGGGAGGGCCTTCGGTGAGCAGTTCTTC; CDR3: CATSVSGRAFGEQFF
J: TRBJ2-3; size: NA; V: TRBV5-5; D: TRBD2; DNA: TGTGCCAGCAGCCAACTAAGGACTAGCGGAACTAGCACAGATACGCAGTATTTT; CDR3: CASSQLRTSGTSTDTQYF
J: TRBJ1-5; size: many; V: TRBV28; D: NA; DNA: TGTGCCAGCAGTTTTAATGTAGGGGATAGCAATCAGCCCCAGCATTTT; CDR3: CASSFNVGDSNQPQHF
J: TRBJ2-5; size: NA; V: TRBV12-3/TRBV12-4; D: NA; DNA: TGTGCCAGCAGTTTACATCTGGCTCAAGAGACCCAGTACTTC; CDR3: CASSLHLAQETQYF
J: TRBJ2-6; size: once; V: TRBV4-3; D: NA; DNA: TGCGCCAGCAGCCTAGCCCCCGGGCTGTCTGGGGCCAACGTCCTGACTTTC; CDR3: CASSLAPGLSGANVLTF
J: TRBJ2-3; size: many; V: TRBV11-1; D: TRBD2; DNA: TGTGCCAGCAGCTCAGGGACTAGCGGGTACACAGATACGCAGTATTTT; CDR3: CASSSGTSGYTDTQYF
J: TRBJ1-5; size: many; V: TRBV6-5; D: NA; DNA: TGTGCCAGCAGTTACGGGTTGGGCGAGCAGCCCCAGCATTTT; CDR3: CASSYGLGEQPQHF
J: TRBJ2-1; size: once; V: TRBV29-1; D: NA; DNA: TGCAGCGTTGCCCAGCGGAACTCCTATGAGCAGTTCTTC; CDR3: CSVAQRNSYEQFF
J: TRBJ2-2; size: many; V: TRBV7-2; D: TRBD2; DNA: TGTGCCATCAGCGGGAGGCCCACCGGGGAGCTGTTTTTT; CDR3: CAISGRPTGELFF
J: TRBJ2-7; size: NA; V: TRBV7-3; D: NA; DNA: TGTGCCAGCAGCTTATCCGGGGAGGAGCAGTACTTC; CDR3: CASSLSGEEQYF
J: TRBJ2-7; size: many; V: TRBV18; D: NA; DNA: TGTGCCAGCTCACCTCTGACACTCTCCTACGAGCAGTACTTC; CDR3: CASSPLTLSYEQYF
J: TRBJ2-5; size: many; V: TRBV5-1; D: TRBD2; DNA: TGCGCCAGCAGCTGGGGACTAGCGGGAGTTGAGACCCAGTACTTC; CDR3: CASSWGLAGVETQYF
J: TRBJ2-1; size: many; V: TRBV20-1; D: NA; DNA: TGCAGTGCTAGAGATCACCGGGTTGGGTACAATGAGCAGTTCTTC; CDR3: CSARDHRVGYNEQFF
J: TRBJ1-5; size: NA; V: TRBV6-9; D: TRBD1; DNA: TGTGCCAGCAGTTACCCGACCGGACAGGGAGGTAGCAATCAGCCCCAGCATTTT; CDR3: CASSYPTGQGGSNQPQHF
J: TRBJ2-7; size: NA; V: TRBV12-3/TRBV12-4; D: TRBD2; DNA: TGTGCCAGCAGCCCCCAGGGTAGCGGGAGCCACGAGCAGTACTTC; CDR3: CASSPQGSGSHEQYF
J: TRBJ2-1; size: many; V: TRBV5-5; D: NA; DNA: TGTGCCAGCAGCTTAGTGGCAGGGGGGCATAGTGAGCAGTTCTTC; CDR3: CASSLVAGGHSEQFF